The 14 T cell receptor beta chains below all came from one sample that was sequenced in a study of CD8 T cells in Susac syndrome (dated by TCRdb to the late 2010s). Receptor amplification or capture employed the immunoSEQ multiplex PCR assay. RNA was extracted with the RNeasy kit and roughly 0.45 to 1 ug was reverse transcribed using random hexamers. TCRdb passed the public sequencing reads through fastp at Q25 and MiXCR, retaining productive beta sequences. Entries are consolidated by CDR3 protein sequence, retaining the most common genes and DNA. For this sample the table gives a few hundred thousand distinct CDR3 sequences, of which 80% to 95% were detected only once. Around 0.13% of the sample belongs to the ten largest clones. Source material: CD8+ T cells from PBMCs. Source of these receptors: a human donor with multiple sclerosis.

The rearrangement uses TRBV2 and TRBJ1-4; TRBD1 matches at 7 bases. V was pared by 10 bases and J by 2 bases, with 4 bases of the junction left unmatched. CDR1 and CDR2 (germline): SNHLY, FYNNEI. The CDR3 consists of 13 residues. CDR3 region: CAKRGLTNEKLFF. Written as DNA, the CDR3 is TGTGCCAAAAGGGGGCTGACTAATGAAAAACTGTTTTTT.

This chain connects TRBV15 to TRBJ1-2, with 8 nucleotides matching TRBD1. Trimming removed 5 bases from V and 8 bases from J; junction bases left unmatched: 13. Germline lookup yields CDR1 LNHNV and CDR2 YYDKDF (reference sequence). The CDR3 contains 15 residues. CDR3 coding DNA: TGTGCCACCAGCCCACGGGACAGGACCTTGAGGGGCTACACCTTC. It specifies CATSPRDRTLRGYTF.

CDR3 DNA: TGTGCCAGTTCGTCTGGGGGTAATAGCAATCAGCCCCAGCATTTT. Translation gives CASSSGGNSNQPQHF. The rearrangement joins TRBV19 to TRBJ1-5, with D perhaps TRBD1 (5 bases). Trimming removed 8 bases at V and 0 bases at J, with 14 bases between. Germline V CDR1 and CDR2: LNHDA, SQIVND (reference sequence). This CDR3 is 15 amino acids long. The variable domain in full, completed from reference TRBV19 and TRBJ1-5, reads DGGITQSPKYLFRKEGQNVTLSCEQNLNHDAMYWYRQDPGQGLRLIYYSQIVNDFQKGDIAEGYSVSREKKESFPLTVTSAQKNPTAFYLCASSSGGNSNQPQHFGDGTRLSIL.

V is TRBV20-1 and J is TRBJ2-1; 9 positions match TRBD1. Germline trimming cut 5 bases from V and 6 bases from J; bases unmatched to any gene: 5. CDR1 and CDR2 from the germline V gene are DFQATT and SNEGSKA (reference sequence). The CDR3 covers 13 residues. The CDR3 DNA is TGCAGTGCTCGGAGACAGGGGGGCAATGAGCAGTTCTTC. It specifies CSARRQGGNEQFF.

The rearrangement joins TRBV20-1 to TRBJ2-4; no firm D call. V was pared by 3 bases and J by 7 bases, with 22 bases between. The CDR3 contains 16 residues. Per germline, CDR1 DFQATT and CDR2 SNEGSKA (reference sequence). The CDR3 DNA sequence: TGCAGTGCTAGCCGCCGAGAAGGTCCGGTGGGTAACATTCAGTACTTC. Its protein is CSASRREGPVGNIQYF.

The CDR3: CASSLGTTSTDTQYF. For the CDR3, the DNA is TGTGCCAGCAGCTTAGGGACTACCAGCACAGATACGCAGTATTTT. This chain joins TRBV11-2 and TRBJ2-3; tentative D call: TRBD2 (6 bases). Germline lookup yields CDR1 SGHAT and CDR2 FQNNGV. With 1 base removed from V and 0 bases from J, the gap between germline ends came to 8 bases. CDR3 length: 15 residues.

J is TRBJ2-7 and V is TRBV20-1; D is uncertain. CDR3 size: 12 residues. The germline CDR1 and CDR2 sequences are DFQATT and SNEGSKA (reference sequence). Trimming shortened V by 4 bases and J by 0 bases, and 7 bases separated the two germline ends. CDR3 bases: TGCAGTGCTATGGGTCCCTCCTACGAGCAGTACTTC. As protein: CSAMGPSYEQYF.

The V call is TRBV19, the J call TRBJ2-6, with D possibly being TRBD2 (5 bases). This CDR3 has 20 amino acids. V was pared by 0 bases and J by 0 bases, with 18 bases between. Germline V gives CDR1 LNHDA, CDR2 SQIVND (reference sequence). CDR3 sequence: CASSIDLPSGVSSGANVLTF. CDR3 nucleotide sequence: TGTGCCAGTAGTATAGATCTCCCCAGCGGCGTTAGCTCTGGGGCCAACGTCCTGACTTTC.

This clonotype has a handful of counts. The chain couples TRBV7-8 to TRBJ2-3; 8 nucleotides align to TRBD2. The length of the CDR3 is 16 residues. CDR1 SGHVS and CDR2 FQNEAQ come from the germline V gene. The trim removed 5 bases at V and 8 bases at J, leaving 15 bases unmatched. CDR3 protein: CASSPLAGLGQGTQYF. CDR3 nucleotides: TGTGCCAGCAGCCCGTTAGCGGGACTGGGCCAAGGTACGCAGTATTTT.

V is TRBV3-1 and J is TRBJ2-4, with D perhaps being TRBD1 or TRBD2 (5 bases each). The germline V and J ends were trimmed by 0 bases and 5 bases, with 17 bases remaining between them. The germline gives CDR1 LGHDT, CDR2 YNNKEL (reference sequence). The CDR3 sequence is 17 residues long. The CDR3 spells CASSQEPLTGTENIQYF. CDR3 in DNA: TGTGCCAGCAGCCAAGAACCTCTAACCGGGACGGAAAACATTCAGTACTTC.

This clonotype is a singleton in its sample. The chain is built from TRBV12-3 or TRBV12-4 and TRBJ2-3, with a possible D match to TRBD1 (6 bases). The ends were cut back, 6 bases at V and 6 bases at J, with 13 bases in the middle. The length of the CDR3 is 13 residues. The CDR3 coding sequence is TGTGCCAGCAGCCGTTTGGGGGCGGATACGCAGTATTTT. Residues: CASSRLGADTQYF.

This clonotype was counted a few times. The CDR3 protein is CASRRSLRAYEQYF. CDR3 bases: TGTGCCAGCAGACGATCCCTGAGGGCCTACGAGCAGTACTTC. V is TRBV6-5 and J is TRBJ2-7, with a tentative D call TRBD2 (5 bases). Germline values: CDR1 MNHEY, CDR2 SVGAGI. Trimming took off 6 bases at V and 2 bases at J, with 14 bases between the two ends. The CDR3 runs to 14 residues.

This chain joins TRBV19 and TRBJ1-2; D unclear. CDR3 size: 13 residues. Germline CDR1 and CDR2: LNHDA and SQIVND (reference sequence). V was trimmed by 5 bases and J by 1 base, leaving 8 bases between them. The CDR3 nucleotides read TGTGCCAGTAGTTTCCAGCTTAACTATGGCTACACCTTC. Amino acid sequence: CASSFQLNYGYTF.

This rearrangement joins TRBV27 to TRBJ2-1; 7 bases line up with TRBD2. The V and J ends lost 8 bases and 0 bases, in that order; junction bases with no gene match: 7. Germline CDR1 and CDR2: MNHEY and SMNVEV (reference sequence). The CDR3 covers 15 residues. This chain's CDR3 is CASHEGGSSYNEQFF. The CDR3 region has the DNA TGTGCCAGCCATGAAGGCGGGAGCTCCTACAATGAGCAGTTCTTC.